This TCR beta chain emerged from a study of PD-1 blockade in classical Hodgkin lymphoma. No patient escaped relapse after autologous stem cell transplantation, and brentuximab vedotin exposure varied. This clone was found a few times. An end of the junction differs from the germline gene, which may be a read error. Here immunoSEQ multiplex PCR was the method, and the copy in TCRdb shows in-frame clones only, minus some. Found here are under 20,000 clones, 82% of them singletons; the top ten hold 25% to 30%. Germline V gives CDR1 MGHRA, CDR2 YSYEKL. The CDR3 covers 10 residues. This receptor was identified in a human donor with classical Hodgkin lymphoma. The sequenced sample was peripheral blood mononuclear cells (PBMCs), obtained before the second cycle of nivolumab. The chain is built from TRBV4-1 and TRBJ1-2; tentative D call: TRBD1 (5 bases). The CDR3 DNA reads TGCGCCAGCAGCCAAGATCCCAGGGCCTTC. Translation gives CASSQDPRAF.